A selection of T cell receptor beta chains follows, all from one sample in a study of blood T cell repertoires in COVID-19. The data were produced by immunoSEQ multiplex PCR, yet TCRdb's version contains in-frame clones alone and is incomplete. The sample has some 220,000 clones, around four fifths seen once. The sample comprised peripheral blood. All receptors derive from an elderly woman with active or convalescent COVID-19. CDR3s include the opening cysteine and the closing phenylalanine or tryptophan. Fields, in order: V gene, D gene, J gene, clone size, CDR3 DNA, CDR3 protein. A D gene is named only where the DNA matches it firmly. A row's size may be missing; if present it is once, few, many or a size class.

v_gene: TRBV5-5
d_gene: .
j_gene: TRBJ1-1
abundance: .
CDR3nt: TGTGCCAGCAGCTCCGTGACAGTGAACACTGAAGCTTTCTTT
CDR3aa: CASSSVTVNTEAFF

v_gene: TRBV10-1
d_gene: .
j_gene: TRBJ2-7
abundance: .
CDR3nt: TGCGCCAGCAGTAACTCACAGAACTACGAGCAGTACTTC
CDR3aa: CASSNSQNYEQYF

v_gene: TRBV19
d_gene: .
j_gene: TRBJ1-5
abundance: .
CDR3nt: TGTGCCAGTAGCCACGGACAGAAAGATAGCAATCAGCCCCAGCATTTT
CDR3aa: CASSHGQKDSNQPQHF

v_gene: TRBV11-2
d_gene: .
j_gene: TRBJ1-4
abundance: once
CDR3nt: TGTGCCAGCAGCTTAGTAGCCGGGGGTTATGAAAAACTGTTTTTT
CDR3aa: CASSLVAGGYEKLFF

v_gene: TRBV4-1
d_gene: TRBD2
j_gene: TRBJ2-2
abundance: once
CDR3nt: TGCGCCAGCAGCCAGGGAACGCAGCGGGGTCGTGTCACCGGGGAGCTGTTTTTT
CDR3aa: CASSQGTQRGRVTGELFF

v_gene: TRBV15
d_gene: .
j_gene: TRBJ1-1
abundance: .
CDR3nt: TGTGCCACCAGCAGAAGCCCGGGACAAAGGAACACTGAAGCTTTCTTT
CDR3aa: CATSRSPGQRNTEAFF

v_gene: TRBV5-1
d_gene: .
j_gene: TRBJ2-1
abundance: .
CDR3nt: TGCGCCAGCAGCCGGACGGAAGGACTAAGGAGGGGTGGGCAGTTCTTC
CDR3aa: CASSRTEGLRRGGQFF

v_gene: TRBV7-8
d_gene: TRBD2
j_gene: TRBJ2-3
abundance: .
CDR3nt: TGTGCCAGCACCCCGGGGGGTTACACAGATACGCAGTATTTT
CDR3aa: CASTPGGYTDTQYF

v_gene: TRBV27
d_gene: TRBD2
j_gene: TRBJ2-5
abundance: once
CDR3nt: TGTGCCAGCAGCCAGGGACTAGCGGGAGAGACCCAGTACTTC
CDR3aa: CASSQGLAGETQYF

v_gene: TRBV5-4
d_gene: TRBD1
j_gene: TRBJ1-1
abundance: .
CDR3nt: TGTGCCAGCAGCCCGGGGACAGGGTGGAACACTGAAGCTTTCTTT
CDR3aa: CASSPGTGWNTEAFF

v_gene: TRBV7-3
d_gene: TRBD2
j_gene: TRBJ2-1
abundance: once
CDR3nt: TGTGCCAGCAGCTTGAAGCGGGGGCGGGGCGATGAGCAGTTCTTC
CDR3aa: CASSLKRGRGDEQFF

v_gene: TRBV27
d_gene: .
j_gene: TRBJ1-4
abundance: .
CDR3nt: TGTGCCAGCAGTTTACGCCGGGGATGGGAAAAACTGTTTTTT
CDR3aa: CASSLRRGWEKLFF

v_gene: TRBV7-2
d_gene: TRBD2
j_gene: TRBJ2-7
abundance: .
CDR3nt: TGTGCCAGCAGCTTAGATCGTCTAGCGGGAGGTGGGGCGGGAGAGCAGTACTTC
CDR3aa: CASSLDRLAGGGAGEQYF

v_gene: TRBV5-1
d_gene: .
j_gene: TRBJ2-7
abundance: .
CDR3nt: TGCGCCAGCAGCTTTGAGGCAGCCTACGAGCAGTACTTC
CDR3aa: CASSFEAAYEQYF

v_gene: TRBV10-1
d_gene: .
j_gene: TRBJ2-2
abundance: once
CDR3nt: TGCGCCACCCAGGACAGAACAACCGGGGAGCTGTTTTTT
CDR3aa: CATQDRTTGELFF

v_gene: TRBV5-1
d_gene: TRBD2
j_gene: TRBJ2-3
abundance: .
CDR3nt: TGCGCCAGCAGCCCGGGACTAGCGGGAACCACAGATACGCAGTATTTT
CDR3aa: CASSPGLAGTTDTQYF

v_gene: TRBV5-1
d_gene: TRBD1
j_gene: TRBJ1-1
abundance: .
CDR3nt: TGCGCCAGCAGCCCCGGGACAGGGGCCGGGAACACTGAAGCTTTCTTT
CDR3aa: CASSPGTGAGNTEAFF